The sequence of this T cell receptor beta chain was determined in a study of PD-L1 blockade in urothelial cancer. Study results and limitations: Those with durable benefit had larger increases in tumor-associated blood clones at 3 weeks.

Here immunoSEQ multiplex PCR was the method, and the copy in TCRdb shows in-frame clones only, minus some. The sample contains more than 35,000 clones, around 90% of which appear only once. A note on this clone: What it recognizes is unknown.

The V gene's germline CDR1 is MNHEY and CDR2 SVGAGI. V shed 6 bases, J shed 3 bases, and the junction held 5 bases outside the gene matches. The CDR3 is 15 amino acids. The V call is TRBV6-5, the J call TRBJ2-1, with TRBD2 matching over 10 bases. This clonotype originated in a man in his 70s with urothelial cancer. This specimen consisted of PBMCs, obtained around atezolizumab (anti-PD-L1) treatment. The CDR3 region is CASRSTSGNYNEQFF. CDR3 nucleotides: TGTGCCAGCAGGTCCACTAGCGGGAACTACAATGAGCAGTTCTTC.